This entry is about one TCR beta chain. No antigen is known for it. Clones were read by immunoSEQ multiplex PCR, and TCRdb kept only the in-frame ones, dropping some. This sample has over 50,000 clones, with 80% to 85% found just once. The CDR3 contains 13 residues. Germline assignment: CDR1 SGHRS and CDR2 YFSETQ. Between the trimmed V and J ends, which lost 3 bases and 6 bases, there was a span of 13 bases. This sample's time point: week 5, during vaccination. In every dose of vaccine, 300 ug of mutant IDH1 20-mer peptide was given alongside topical imiquimod. These data are taken from a study of a mutant IDH1 vaccine in newly diagnosed glioma. On the study more broadly: Initiation of the vaccine course occurred 4-6 weeks after radiotherapy alone, or alongside temozolomide cycles. Radiotherapy, temozolomide, or both had been given previously, and both were given to most. Study results and limitations: Vaccination elicited immune responses in approximately 93% of patients.

This TCR derives from a man younger than 40 with glioma. Sequencing was performed on PBMCs, taken from a glioma patient whose treatment included an IDH1 peptide vaccine. This chain joins TRBV5-1 and TRBJ2-7, with D possibly TRBD1 on 5 matching bases. CDR3 region: CASSSLTVGEQYF. The CDR3 DNA follows: TGCGCCAGCAGCTCTCTGACAGTTGGCGAGCAGTACTTC. The entire variable domain, with the rest obtained from reference TRBV5-1 and TRBJ2-7, is as follows: KAGVTQTPRYLIKTRGQQVTLSCSPISGHRSVSWYQQTPGQGLQFLFEYFSETQRNKGNFPGRFSGRQFSNSRSEMNVSTLELGDSALYLCASSSLTVGEQYFGPGTRLTVT.